The 24 T cell receptor beta chains given below trace back to one sample, sequenced in a study of T cell responses to AZD1222 COVID-19 vaccine. Profiling relied on immunoSEQ multiplex PCR, and the TCRdb table lists in-frame clones only, not all of them. The sample yields around 130,000 clones, approximately 91% seen once. The material sequenced was peripheral blood, taken 28 days after the second AZD1222 dose. The receptors come from an adult who received the AZD1222 COVID-19 vaccine.

The sample holds one count of this clone. The V call is TRBV11-2, the J call TRBJ2-3; perhaps TRBD2 as D (7 bases). The CDR3 runs to 16 residues. The V end was cut by 4 bases, the J end by 2 bases, with 16 bases between. Germline loops: CDR1 SGHAT, CDR2 FQNNGV. CDR3 protein: CASSSRSGDTTDTQYF. The CDR3 DNA sequence: TGTGCCAGCAGCTCGAGGAGCGGGGACACCACAGATACGCAGTATTTT.

The V and J genes are TRBV23-1 and TRBJ2-5, with unresolved D. TRBV23-1 is flagged as an ORF with uncertain function. The CDR3 totals 19 residues. Between the trimmed V and J ends, which lost 0 bases and 4 bases, there was a span of 24 bases. The CDR3 loop is CASSQSGRVAPLKLETQYF. The CDR3 region has the DNA TGCGCCAGCAGTCAATCGGGTAGGGTCGCCCCACTCAAACTAGAGACCCAGTACTTC.

The chain carries TRBV3-1 (or the pseudogene TRBV3-2) and TRBJ2-1; D is unclear. The CDR3 loop spans 12 amino acids. Germline loops: CDR1 LGHDT, CDR2 YNNKEL (reference sequence). Trimming took 3 bases from V and 8 from J, leaving 8 bases between them. The CDR3: CASSHLVDEQFF. CDR3 coding DNA: TGTGCCAGCAGCCATCTCGTTGATGAGCAGTTCTTC.

In this sample, this clone turned up once. V gene TRBV6-6 combines with J gene TRBJ1-2; tentative D call: TRBD1 (6 bases). CDR3 size: 17 residues. V dropped 5 bases and J dropped 4 bases, with 23 bases sitting between them. Germline CDR1 is MNHNY and CDR2 is SVGAGI (reference sequence). This CDR3 is CASSPTGSGKVAYGYTF. CDR3 coding DNA: TGTGCCAGCAGTCCAACAGGGAGCGGGAAGGTGGCCTATGGCTACACCTTC.

The rearrangement links TRBV30 to TRBJ2-5, with D possibly being TRBD2 (5 bases). The CDR3 sequence is 11 residues long. Germline V CDR1 and CDR2: GTSNPN, SVGIG (reference sequence). V lost 4 bases to trimming and J lost 6 bases, with 9 bases between them. CDR3 bases: TGTGCCTGGAATAGCGCCCAGACCCAGTACTTC. It yields the protein CAWNSAQTQYF.

The chain links TRBV2 to TRBJ2-7, with TRBD2 matching 7 bases. There are 14 residues in the CDR3. CDR1 is SNHLY, CDR2 FYNNEI, per germline. The V segment lost 1 base and the J segment 2 bases; nucleotides outside the gene matches: 2. CDR3 coding DNA: TGTGCCAGCAGTGAAGGGGGAGGGCCCTACGAGCAGTACGTC. Amino acid sequence: CASSEGGGPYEQYV.

With respect to this clone: Other DNA sequences in the same sample also yield this CDR3. The J gene is TRBJ1-1, the V gene TRBV5-1, with a tentative D call TRBD1 (5 bases). The CDR3 is 14 amino acids. From germline, CDR1 is SGHRS and CDR2 YFSETQ. Trimming left V 0 bases short and J 0 bases short, with 6 bases between. CDR3 bases: TGCGCCAGCAGCTTGGAAGGGGTGAACACTGAAGCTTTCTTT. Its protein product is CASSLEGVNTEAFF. The full variable domain, completed using reference TRBV5-1 and TRBJ1-1, is KAGVTQTPRYLIKTRGQQVTLSCSPISGHRSVSWYQQTPGQGLQFLFEYFSETQRNKGNFPGRFSGRQFSNSRSEMNVSTLELGDSALYLCASSLEGVNTEAFFGQGTRLTVV.

This clone is a singleton in its sample. The gene calls are TRBV7-3 and TRBJ2-1; D is uncertain. V lost 4 bases and J 3 bases, leaving 7 bases between the germline ends. This CDR3 has 13 amino acids. Germline V gene data show CDR1 as SGHTA and CDR2 as FQGTGA. CDR3 in DNA: TGTGCCAGCAGCTCCCTACTCTACAATGAGCAGTTCTTC. It encodes CASSSLLYNEQFF.

The V and J genes are TRBV4-3 and TRBJ1-3; D is uncertain. The germline CDR1 and CDR2 sequences are LGHNA and YSLEER. Deletions cut 0 bases from V and 4 bases from J, with 13 bases between. The CDR3 length is 16 residues. The CDR3 region is CASSQDAVPGGNTIYF. The CDR3 DNA reads as TGCGCCAGCAGCCAAGATGCGGTCCCTGGGGGAAACACCATATATTTT.

V and J are TRBV19 and TRBJ1-4; TRBD1 might be the D (5 bases). This CDR3 is 13 amino acids long. CDR1 is LNHDA and CDR2 is SQIVND in the germline V gene (reference sequence). V was shortened by 4 bases and J by 7 bases, with 10 bases between the two germline ends. For the CDR3, the DNA is TGTGCCAGTAGTAGACAGAGTCTTGAAAAACTGTTTTTT. Translated: CASSRQSLEKLFF.

V and J are TRBV15 and TRBJ2-7; D is possibly TRBD1 (5 bases). CDR1 and CDR2 (germline): LNHNV, YYDKDF (reference sequence). V was clipped by 2 bases and J by 2 bases, with 13 bases between them. The CDR3 totals 15 residues. The CDR3 bases are TGTGCCACCAGCAGACAACGGAAGGGGCCCTACGAGCAGTACTTC. It specifies CATSRQRKGPYEQYF.

This clone was seen a single time. The chain joins TRBV6-6 to TRBJ2-5, with 10 bases lining up with TRBD2. This CDR3 comprises 16 residues. Losses at the gene ends were 1 base for V and 3 bases for J; bases not matched to a gene: 5. The germline gives CDR1 MNHNY, CDR2 SVGAGI (reference sequence). The CDR3 here is CASSYYLAGAKETQYF. CDR3 coding DNA: TGTGCCAGCAGTTACTACCTAGCGGGGGCCAAAGAGACCCAGTACTTC.

V and J are TRBV5-1 and TRBJ1-3; D gene unclear. The CDR3 has 16 amino acids. CDR1 is SGHRS, CDR2 YFSETQ, per germline. Trimming stripped 0 bases from V and 3 bases from J, with 13 bases between. The CDR3, as DNA: TGCGCCAGCAGCTTGGTGGCAGAGGAAGATGGAAACACCATATATTTT. As protein: CASSLVAEEDGNTIYF.

The V gene is TRBV18, the J gene TRBJ1-6; tentatively, D is TRBD1 (5 bases). Germline CDR1 and CDR2: KGHSH and LQKENI. Trimming removed 3 bases from V and 12 bases from J, with 15 bases in between. The CDR3 sequence is 14 residues long. CDR3 DNA sequence: TGTGCCAGCTCACCCCGGGACGGCGTCAAACCCCTCCACTTT. Translated: CASSPRDGVKPLHF. The full variable domain, with the rest looked up from reference TRBV18 and TRBJ1-6, is NAGVMQNPRHLVRRRGQEARLRCSPMKGHSHVYWYRQLPEEGLKFMVYLQKENIIDESGMPKERFSAEFPKEGPSILRIQQVVRGDSAAYFCASSPRDGVKPLHFGNGTRLTVT.

This clone occurred once. The rearrangement links TRBV7-9 to TRBJ1-4, with 7 nucleotides matching TRBD1. J lost 3 bases, V lost 7 bases, and 2 bases had no gene match. The CDR3 runs to 13 residues. Per the germline V gene, CDR1 is SEHNR and CDR2 is FQNEAQ (reference sequence). The CDR3 region has the DNA TGTGCCAGCATGGGGACAGCTAATGAAAAACTGTTTTTT. This codes for CASMGTANEKLFF. The complete variable domain, with remaining parts taken from reference TRBV7-9 and TRBJ1-4, reads DTGVSQNPRHKITKRGQNVTFRCDPISEHNRLYWYRQTLGQGPEFLTYFQNEAQLEKSRLLSDRFSAERPKGSFSTLEIQRTEQGDSAMYLCASMGTANEKLFFGSGTQLSVL.

This chain links TRBV6-5 with TRBJ1-1; D uncertain. Trimming shortened V by 7 bases and J by 0 bases, and 9 bases separated the two germline ends. Germline CDR1 reads MNHEY; CDR2 reads SVGAGI. The CDR3 runs 13 residues. This CDR3 reads CASTPLVNTEAFF. CDR3 in DNA: TGTGCCAGCACTCCGTTGGTGAACACTGAAGCTTTCTTT.

V is TRBV10-3 and J is TRBJ1-1; possibly TRBD1 for D (6 bases). Per the germline V gene, CDR1 is ENHRY and CDR2 is SYGVKD. Deletions cut 6 bases from V and 4 bases from J, with 15 bases between. The CDR3 is 14 amino acids. In DNA form, the CDR3 reads TGTGCCATCAGCGGAATAACAGGGAGCACTGAAGCTTTCTTT. Amino acids: CAISGITGSTEAFF.

The V call is TRBV5-4, the J call TRBJ2-3, with D maybe TRBD2 (6 bases). Trimming left V 2 bases short and J 4 bases short, with 11 bases between. The CDR3 length is 14 residues. Germline CDR1 and CDR2: SGHNT and YYREEE (reference sequence). DNA of the CDR3: TGTGCCAGCAGCTTACGGGAGAAAGCAGATACGCAGTATTTT. This sequence encodes CASSLREKADTQYF.

This clone was seen once. V is TRBV21-1 and J is TRBJ1-3; the table's D call, TRBD1, has no DNA check behind it. TRBV21-1 is shown as a pseudogene. CDR3 size: 16 residues. The CDR3 coding sequence is TGTGCCAGCAGCACGATGGGACAGGGAAGTTTAAACACCATATATTTT. This sequence encodes CASSTMGQGSLNTIYF.

The chain recombines TRBV28 with TRBJ1-3, with unresolved D. The germline V gene encodes CDR1 MDHEN and CDR2 SYDVKM. The germline V and J ends were trimmed by 6 bases and 0 bases, with 9 bases remaining between them. This CDR3 spans 14 amino acids. CDR3 loop: CASRPTHSGNTIYF. CDR3 in DNA: TGTGCCAGCAGACCTACCCACTCTGGAAACACCATATATTTT.

The V gene is TRBV11-3, the J gene TRBJ2-7, with 10 bases identical to TRBD2. J was trimmed by 0 bases and V by 0 bases; bases with no gene match: 8. The CDR3 loop spans 18 amino acids. Germline V CDR1 and CDR2: SGHNT, YENEEA. CDR3 sequence reads: CASSLDRVSSGSSYEQYV. In nucleotides, the CDR3 is TGTGCCAGCAGCTTAGATCGAGTATCTAGCGGGAGCTCCTACGAGCAGTACGTC.

The rearrangement joins TRBV4-3 to TRBJ2-2; 13 bases agree with TRBD2. The CDR3 loop spans 17 amino acids. After removal of 1 base from V and 2 bases from J, the junction contained 1 base not matched to a gene. Germline V gene sequence: CDR1 LGHNA, CDR2 YSLEER. The CDR3 sequence: CASSQVGLAGNTGELFF. CDR3 DNA sequence: TGCGCCAGCAGCCAAGTGGGACTAGCGGGAAACACCGGGGAGCTGTTTTTT.

Concerning this clone: The sample holds other DNA sequences that translate to the same CDR3. The J gene is TRBJ1-1, the V gene TRBV5-1; unclear D gene. V was clipped by 0 bases and J by 0 bases, with 6 bases between them. Germline V lookup: CDR1 SGHRS, CDR2 YFSETQ. CDR3 length equals 14 residues. The CDR3 DNA follows: TGCGCCAGCAGCTTGGATCCCGTGAACACTGAAGCTTTCTTT. It codes for CASSLDPVNTEAFF.

The V call is TRBV27, the J call TRBJ1-5, with D unresolved. Germline CDR1 is MNHEY and CDR2 is SMNVEV (reference sequence). The CDR3 contains 14 residues. V lost 6 bases, J lost 3 bases, and 12 bases lay in between. DNA of the CDR3: TGTGCCAGCAGCCTCCTGGCCTCCAATCAGCCCCAGCATTTT. Translation: CASSLLASNQPQHF.